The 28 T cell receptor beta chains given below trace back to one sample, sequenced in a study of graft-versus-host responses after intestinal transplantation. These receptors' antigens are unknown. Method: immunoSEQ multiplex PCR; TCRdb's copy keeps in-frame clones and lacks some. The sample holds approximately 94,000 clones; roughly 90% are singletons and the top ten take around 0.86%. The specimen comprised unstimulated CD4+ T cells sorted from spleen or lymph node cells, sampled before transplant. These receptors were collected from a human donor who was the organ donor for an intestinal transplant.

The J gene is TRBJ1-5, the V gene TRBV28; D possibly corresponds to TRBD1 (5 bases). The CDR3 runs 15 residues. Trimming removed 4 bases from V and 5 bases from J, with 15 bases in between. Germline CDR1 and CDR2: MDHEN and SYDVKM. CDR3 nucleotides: TGTGCCAGCAGTTCGTGGGGGGGAATGGATCAGCCCCAGCATTTT. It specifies CASSSWGGMDQPQHF.

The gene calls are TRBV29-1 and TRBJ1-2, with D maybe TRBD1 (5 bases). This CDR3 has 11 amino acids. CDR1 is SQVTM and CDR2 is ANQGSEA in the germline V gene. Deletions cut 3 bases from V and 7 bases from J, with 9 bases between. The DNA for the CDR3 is TGCAGCGTTGAGTTGGGGGGTGGCTACACCTTC. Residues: CSVELGGGYTF.

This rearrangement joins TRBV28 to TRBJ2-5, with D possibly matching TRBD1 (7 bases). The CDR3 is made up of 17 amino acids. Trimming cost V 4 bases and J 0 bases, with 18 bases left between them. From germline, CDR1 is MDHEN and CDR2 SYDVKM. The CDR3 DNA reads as TGTGCCAGCAGTTCAGACAGGGCGGGGCGCCACCAAGAGACCCAGTACTTC. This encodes CASSSDRAGRHQETQYF.

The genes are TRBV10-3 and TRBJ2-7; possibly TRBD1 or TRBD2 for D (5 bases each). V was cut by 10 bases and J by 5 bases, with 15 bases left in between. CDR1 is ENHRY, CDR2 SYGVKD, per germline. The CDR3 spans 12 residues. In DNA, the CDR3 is TGTGCCACCGGGTGGGGGATCAACGAGCAGTACTTC. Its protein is CATGWGINEQYF.

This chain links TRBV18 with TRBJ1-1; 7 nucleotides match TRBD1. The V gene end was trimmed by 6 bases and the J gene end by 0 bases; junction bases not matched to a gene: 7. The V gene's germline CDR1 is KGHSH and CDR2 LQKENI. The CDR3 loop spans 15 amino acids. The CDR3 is CASSTAGTVNTEAFF. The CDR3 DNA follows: TGTGCCAGCTCTACCGCCGGGACAGTGAACACTGAAGCTTTCTTT.

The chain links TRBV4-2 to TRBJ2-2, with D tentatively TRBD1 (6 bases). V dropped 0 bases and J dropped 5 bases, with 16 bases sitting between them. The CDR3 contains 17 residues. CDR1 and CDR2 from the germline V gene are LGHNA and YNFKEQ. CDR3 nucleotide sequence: TGTGCCAGCAGCCAAGACTCGAGGACAGACTCAACCGGGGAGCTGTTTTTT. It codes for CASSQDSRTDSTGELFF.

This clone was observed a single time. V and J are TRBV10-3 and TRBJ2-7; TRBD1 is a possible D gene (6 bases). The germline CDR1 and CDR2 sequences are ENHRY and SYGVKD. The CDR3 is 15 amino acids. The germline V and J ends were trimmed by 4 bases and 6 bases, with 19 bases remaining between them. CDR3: CAISAVQGGPGEQYF. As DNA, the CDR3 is TGTGCCATCAGTGCCGTACAGGGCGGTCCGGGCGAGCAGTACTTC.

CDR3 in DNA: TGCGCCAGCAGTCCACGGGACAGTTTCTGGCCCTACGAGCAGTACTTC. Its protein is CASSPRDSFWPYEQYF. The V call is TRBV23-1, the J call TRBJ2-7; 7 bases align to TRBD1. TRBV23-1 is an ORF, with its function uncertain. The CDR3 has 16 amino acids. Trimming took 4 bases from V and 2 from J; bases not matched to a gene: 11.

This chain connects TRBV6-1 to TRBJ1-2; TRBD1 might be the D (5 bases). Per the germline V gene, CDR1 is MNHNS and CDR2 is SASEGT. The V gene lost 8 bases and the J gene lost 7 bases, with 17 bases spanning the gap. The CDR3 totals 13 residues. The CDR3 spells CASLGEQSAGYTF. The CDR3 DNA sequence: TGTGCCAGCCTAGGGGAACAGTCGGCTGGCTACACCTTC.

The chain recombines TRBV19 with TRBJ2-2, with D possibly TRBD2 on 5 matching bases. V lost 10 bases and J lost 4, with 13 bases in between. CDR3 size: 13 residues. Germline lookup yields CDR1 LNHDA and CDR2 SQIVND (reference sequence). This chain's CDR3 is CAIGLTRTGELFF. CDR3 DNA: TGTGCCATCGGACTTACCCGCACCGGGGAGCTGTTTTTT.

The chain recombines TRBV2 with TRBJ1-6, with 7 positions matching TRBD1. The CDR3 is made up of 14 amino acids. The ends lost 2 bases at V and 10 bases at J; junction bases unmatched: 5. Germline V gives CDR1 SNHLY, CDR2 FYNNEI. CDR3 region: CASSELTGRSPLHF. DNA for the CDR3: TGTGCCAGCAGTGAACTGACAGGGAGGTCACCCCTCCACTTT. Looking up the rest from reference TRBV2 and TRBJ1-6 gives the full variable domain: EPEVTQTPSHQVTQMGQEVILRCVPISNHLYFYWYRQILGQKVEFLVSFYNNEISEKSEIFDDQFSVERPDGSNFTLKIRSTKLEDSAMYFCASSELTGRSPLHFGNGTRLTVT.

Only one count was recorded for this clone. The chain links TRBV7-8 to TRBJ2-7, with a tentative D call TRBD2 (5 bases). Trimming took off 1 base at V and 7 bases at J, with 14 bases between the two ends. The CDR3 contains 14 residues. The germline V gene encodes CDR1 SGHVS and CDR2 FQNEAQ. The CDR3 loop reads CASSLGGLQGEQYF. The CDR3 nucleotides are TGTGCCAGCAGCTTAGGTGGACTCCAAGGGGAGCAGTACTTC. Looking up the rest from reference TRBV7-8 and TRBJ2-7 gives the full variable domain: GAGVSQSPRYKVAKRGQDVALRCDPISGHVSLFWYQQALGQGPEFLTYFQNEAQLDKSGLPSDRFFAERPEGSVSTLKIQRTQQEDSAVYLCASSLGGLQGEQYFGPGTRLTVT.

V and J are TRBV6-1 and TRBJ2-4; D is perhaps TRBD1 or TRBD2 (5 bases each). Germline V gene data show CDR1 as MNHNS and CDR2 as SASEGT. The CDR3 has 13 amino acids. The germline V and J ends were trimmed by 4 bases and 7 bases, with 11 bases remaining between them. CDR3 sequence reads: CASSVEGMNIQYF. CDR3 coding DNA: TGTGCCAGCAGTGTTGAGGGGATGAACATTCAGTACTTC.

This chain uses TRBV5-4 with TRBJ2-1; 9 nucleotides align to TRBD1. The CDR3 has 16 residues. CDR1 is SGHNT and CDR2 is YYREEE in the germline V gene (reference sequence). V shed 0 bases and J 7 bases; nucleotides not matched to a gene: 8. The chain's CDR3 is CASSLGGTGRLNEQFF. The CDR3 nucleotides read TGTGCCAGCAGCTTGGGTGGGACAGGGAGATTAAATGAGCAGTTCTTC.

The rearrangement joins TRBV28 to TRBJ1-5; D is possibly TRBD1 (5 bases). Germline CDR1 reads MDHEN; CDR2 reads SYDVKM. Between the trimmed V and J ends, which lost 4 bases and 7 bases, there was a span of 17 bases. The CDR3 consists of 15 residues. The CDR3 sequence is CASSSFRVRGQPQHF. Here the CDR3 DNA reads TGTGCCAGCAGTTCATTCAGGGTTCGTGGGCAGCCCCAGCATTTT.

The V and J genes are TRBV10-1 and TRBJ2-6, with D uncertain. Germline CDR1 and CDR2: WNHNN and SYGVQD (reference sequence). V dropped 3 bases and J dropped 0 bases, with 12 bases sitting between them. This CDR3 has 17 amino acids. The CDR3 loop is CASSDSTSNSGANVLTF. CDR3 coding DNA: TGCGCCAGCAGTGACAGCACTTCAAACTCTGGGGCCAACGTCCTGACTTTC.

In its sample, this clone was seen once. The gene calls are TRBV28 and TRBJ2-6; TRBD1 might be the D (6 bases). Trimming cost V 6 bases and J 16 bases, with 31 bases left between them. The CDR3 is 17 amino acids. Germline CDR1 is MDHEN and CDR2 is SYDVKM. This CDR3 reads CASRRTSPGHPTYPLTF. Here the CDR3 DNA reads TGTGCCAGCAGGCGTACCTCTCCGGGACATCCAACTTATCCTCTGACTTTC.

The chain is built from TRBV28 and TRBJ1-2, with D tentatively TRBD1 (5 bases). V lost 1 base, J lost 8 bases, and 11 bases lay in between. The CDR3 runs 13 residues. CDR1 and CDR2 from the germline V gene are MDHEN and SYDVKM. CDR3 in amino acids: CASSLLGRRGYTF. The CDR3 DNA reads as TGTGCCAGCAGTTTATTGGGGCGGAGGGGCTACACCTTC.

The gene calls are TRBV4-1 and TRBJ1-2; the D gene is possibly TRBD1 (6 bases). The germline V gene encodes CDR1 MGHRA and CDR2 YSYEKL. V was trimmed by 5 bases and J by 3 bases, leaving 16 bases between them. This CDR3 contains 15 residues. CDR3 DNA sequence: TGCGCCAGCAGCTCAACAGGGACGATCTACTATGGCTACACCTTC. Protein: CASSSTGTIYYGYTF.

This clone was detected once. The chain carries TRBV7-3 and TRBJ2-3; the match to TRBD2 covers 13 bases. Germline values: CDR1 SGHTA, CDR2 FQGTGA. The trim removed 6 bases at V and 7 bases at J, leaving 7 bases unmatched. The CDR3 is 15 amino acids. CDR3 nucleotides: TGTGCCAGCAGGCCCGGGACTAGCGGGATACATACGCAGTATTTT. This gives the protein CASRPGTSGIHTQYF. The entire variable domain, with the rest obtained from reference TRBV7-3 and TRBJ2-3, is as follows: GAGVSQTPSNKVTEKGKYVELRCDPISGHTALYWYRQSLGQGPEFLIYFQGTGAADDSGLPNDRFFAVRPEGSVSTLKIQRTERGDSAVYLCASRPGTSGIHTQYFGPGTRLTVL.

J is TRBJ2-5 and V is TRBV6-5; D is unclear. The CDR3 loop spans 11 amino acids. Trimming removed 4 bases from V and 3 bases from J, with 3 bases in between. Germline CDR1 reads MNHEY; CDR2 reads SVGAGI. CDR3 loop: CASSFKETQYF. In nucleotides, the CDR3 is TGTGCCAGCAGTTTTAAAGAGACCCAGTACTTC.

Here the CDR3 DNA reads TGTGCCAGCTCACCACGATCGGGTGAAGCTTTCTTT. As protein: CASSPRSGEAFF. The chain joins TRBV18 to TRBJ1-1; no firm D call. In germline, CDR1 is KGHSH, CDR2 LQKENI. V was shortened by 1 base and J by 7 bases, with 7 bases between the two germline ends. This CDR3 contains 12 residues.

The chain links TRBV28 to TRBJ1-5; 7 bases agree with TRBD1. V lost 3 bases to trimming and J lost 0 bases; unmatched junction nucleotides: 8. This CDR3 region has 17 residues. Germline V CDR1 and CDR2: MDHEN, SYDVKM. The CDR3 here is CASSFSGRGHSNQPQHF. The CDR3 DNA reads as TGTGCCAGCAGTTTCTCAGGGAGGGGGCATAGCAATCAGCCCCAGCATTTT.

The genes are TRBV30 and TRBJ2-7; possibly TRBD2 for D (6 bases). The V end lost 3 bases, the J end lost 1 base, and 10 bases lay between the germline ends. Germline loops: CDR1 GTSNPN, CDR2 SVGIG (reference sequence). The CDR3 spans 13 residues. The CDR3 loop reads CAWRGTFSYEQYF. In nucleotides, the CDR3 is TGTGCCTGGAGGGGGACTTTTTCCTACGAGCAGTACTTC.

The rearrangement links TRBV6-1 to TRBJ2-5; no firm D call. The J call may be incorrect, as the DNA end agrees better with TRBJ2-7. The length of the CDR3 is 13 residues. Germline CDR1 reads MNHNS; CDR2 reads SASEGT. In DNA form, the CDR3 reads TGTGCCAGTACCTCAGGAACCACCTACGAGCAGTACTTC. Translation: CASTSGTTYEQYF.

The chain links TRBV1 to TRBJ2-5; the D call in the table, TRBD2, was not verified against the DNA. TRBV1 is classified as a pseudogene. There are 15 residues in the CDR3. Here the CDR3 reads CTSSKEGGFQETQYF. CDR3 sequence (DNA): TGCACCAGCAGCAAAGAGGGGGGGTTCCAAGAGACCCAGTACTTC.

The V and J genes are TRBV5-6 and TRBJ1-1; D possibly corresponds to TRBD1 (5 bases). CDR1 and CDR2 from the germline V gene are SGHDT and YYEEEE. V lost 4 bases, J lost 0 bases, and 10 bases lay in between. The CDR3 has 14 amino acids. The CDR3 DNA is TGTGCCAGCAGCCCCCAGGGCCTGAACACTGAAGCTTTCTTT. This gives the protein CASSPQGLNTEAFF.

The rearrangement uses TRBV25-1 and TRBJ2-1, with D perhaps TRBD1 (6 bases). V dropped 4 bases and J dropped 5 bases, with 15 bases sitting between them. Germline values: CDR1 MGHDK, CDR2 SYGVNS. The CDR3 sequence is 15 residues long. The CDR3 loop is CASSGDMGRNNEQFF. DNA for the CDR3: TGTGCCAGCAGTGGGGACATGGGAAGGAACAATGAGCAGTTCTTC.